This is a list of T cell receptor beta chains from one sample in a study of cytomegalovirus exposure and HLA in healthy donors. This table comes from immunoSEQ multiplex PCR, and its TCRdb copy is limited to in-frame clones, with some not included. The table shows roughly 200,000 clones, with roughly four fifths occurring only once. The sequenced material came from PBMCs. These receptors were collected from a man aged 25-45 years in good health and CMV-seronegative. The CDR3 runs from the conserved cysteine through the conserved F or W. D genes are given only for firm matches. The size field is filled for only some rows; it gives once, few, many or a size class.

clone size	V gene	D gene	J gene	CDR3 protein	CDR3 DNA
-	TRBV7-9	-	TRBJ1-1	CASSLEAGVTEAFF	TGTGCCAGCAGCTTAGAGGCAGGGGTGACTGAAGCTTTCTTT
-	TRBV5-1	-	TRBJ2-2	CASSLYTGNTGELFF	TGCGCCAGCAGCTTGTACACGGGTAACACCGGGGAGCTGTTTTTT
-	TRBV28	-	TRBJ1-5	CASSLSPGGNQPQHF	TGTGCCAGCAGTTTAAGTCCAGGGGGCAATCAGCCCCAGCATTTT
-	TRBV5-4	TRBD1	TRBJ1-1	CASSHRGLSSEAFF	TGTGCCAGCAGTCACAGGGGGCTATCTTCTGAAGCTTTCTTT
-	TRBV6-1	TRBD1	TRBJ1-1	CASKPGQGAFF	TGTGCCAGCAAACCGGGACAGGGAGCTTTCTTT
-	TRBV7-9	TRBD1	TRBJ1-5	CASSLDLGQTDSNQPQHF	TGTGCCAGCAGCTTAGACCTGGGACAGACCGATAGCAATCAGCCCCAGCATTTT
-	TRBV11-2	TRBD1	TRBJ1-5	CASRIRTGSQPQHF	TGTGCCAGCAGAATTAGGACAGGGAGTCAGCCCCAGCATTTT
-	TRBV7-9	-	TRBJ1-2	CASSLGGSDYGYTF	TGTGCCAGCAGCTTAGGCGGTTCGGACTATGGCTACACCTTC
-	TRBV2	TRBD2	TRBJ2-5	CASIGGIGLAARETQYF	TGTGCCAGCATTGGAGGTATCGGACTAGCGGCCAGGGAGACCCAGTACTTC
-	TRBV28	-	TRBJ2-7	CASRRTVASYEQYF	TGTGCCAGCAGGAGGACAGTAGCCTCCTACGAGCAGTACTTC
-	TRBV29-1	-	TRBJ2-5	CSVGKGGETQYF	TGCAGCGTGGGGAAAGGCGGGGAGACCCAGTACTTC
-	TRBV15	-	TRBJ2-7	CATSRESIVPYEQYF	TGTGCCACCAGCAGGGAGTCTATAGTTCCCTACGAGCAGTACTTC
-	TRBV5-1	-	TRBJ2-6	CASNWREGSGANVLTF	TGCGCCAGCAACTGGCGGGAAGGCTCTGGGGCCAACGTCCTGACTTTC
few	TRBV7-9	TRBD1	TRBJ1-2	CASSPRQGKSDGYTF	TGTGCCAGCAGCCCCAGACAGGGGAAATCGGATGGCTACACCTTC
-	TRBV15	-	TRBJ2-7	CATSSVGEQYF	TGTGCCACCAGCTCGGTTGGCGAGCAGTACTTC
-	TRBV7-9	-	TRBJ1-1	CASSLATGNTEAFF	TGTGCCAGCAGCTTAGCCACAGGGAACACTGAAGCTTTCTTT
-	TRBV29-1	-	TRBJ2-1	CSVETSDNEQFF	TGCAGCGTTGAAACCTCAGACAATGAGCAGTTCTTC
once	TRBV27	-	TRBJ2-7	CASSLTGASYEQYF	TGTGCCAGCAGTCTTACGGGAGCCAGCTACGAGCAGTACTTC
-	TRBV4-1	TRBD1	TRBJ1-6	CASSHRQGRGDSPLHF	TGCGCCAGCAGCCACCGACAGGGGAGAGGGGATTCACCCCTCCACTTT
-	TRBV2	TRBD2	TRBJ2-7	CASSEALGLAESSYEQYF	TGTGCCAGCAGTGAAGCCCTCGGACTAGCGGAGAGCTCCTACGAGCAGTACTTC
-	TRBV6-5	-	TRBJ2-7	CASRKTILAGEQYF	TGTGCCAGCAGGAAAACAATTCTGGCGGGGGAGCAGTACTTC
-	TRBV19	-	TRBJ2-4	CASSPGQGIEGSKNIQYF	TGTGCCAGTAGTCCGGGACAAGGAATCGAAGGATCCAAAAACATTCAGTACTTC
-	TRBV5-4	-	TRBJ2-2	CASSLGRLSAGELFF	TGTGCCAGCAGCTTGGGTCGGCTTAGCGCCGGGGAGCTGTTTTTT
-	TRBV30	-	TRBJ2-2	CAWTGQLNTGELFF	TGTGCCTGGACGGGTCAGTTGAACACCGGGGAGCTGTTTTTT
few	TRBV6-1	-	TRBJ2-7	CASSEKGMTRHSYEQYF	TGTGCCAGCAGTGAAAAGGGCATGACTAGACATAGCTACGAGCAGTACTTC